This TCR beta chain was observed in a study of T cell responses to AZD1222 COVID-19 vaccine. Findings and limits, study-wide: Spike-wide vaccine-associated CD4 TCRs dominated at 160-218 and 743-854.

Note on this clone: Its matching antigen is unknown.

V was clipped by 2 bases and J by 4 bases; unmatched bases: 0. The germline gives CDR1 SGHRS, CDR2 YFSETQ. There are 13 residues in the CDR3. Clones were read by immunoSEQ multiplex PCR, and TCRdb kept only the in-frame ones, dropping some. The sample includes under 150,000 clones, roughly 87% of them seen just once. The source of this sequence is an adult in good health. The sample was peripheral blood, taken on day 0 of AZD1222 vaccination. The genes are TRBV5-1 and TRBJ1-1; 9 bases agree with TRBD1. CDR3 loop: CASSLQGATEAFF. The DNA for the CDR3 is TGCGCCAGCAGCTTACAGGGGGCCACTGAAGCTTTCTTT.